This T cell receptor (beta chain) was recorded in a study of T cells in Graves' hyperthyroidism and ophthalmopathy. Germline V gives CDR1 SNHLY, CDR2 FYNNEI. The CDR3 runs to 17 residues. Trimming removed 3 bases at V and 0 bases at J, with 12 bases between. About this clonotype itself: No antigen is known for it.

Using RNA transcripts as the source, TCR beta CDR3 regions were amplified. During a first-round RT-PCR of the TCR CDR3, the HTBI primer set was used. Each CDR3 protein gets one entry after TCRdb re-called the multiplex PCR reads with MiXCR. Altogether a few hundred thousand distinct CDR3 sequences are present, just over 45% being singletons, with the ten largest covering 15% to 20%. General study findings and limits: Among thyroid clonotypes expanded above 0.001, most also appeared in blood.

Used for diagnoses were clinical symptoms, serum thyroxine and TRAb, thyroid ultrasound and orbital computed tomography. This receptor was taken from an adult woman with Graves' disease, either hyperthyroidism or ophthalmopathy (not recorded which). The sample was peripheral blood or thyroid tissue (not recorded which). This chain joins TRBV2 and TRBJ2-6; tentatively, D is TRBD1 (7 bases). CDR3 bases: TGTGCCAGCAGTGATCGACAGGGACTCTCTGGGGCCAACGTCCTGACTTTC. It codes for CASSDRQGLSGANVLTF. The entire variable domain, with the rest obtained from reference TRBV2 and TRBJ2-6, is as follows: EPEVTQTPSHQVTQMGQEVILRCVPISNHLYFYWYRQILGQKVEFLVSFYNNEISEKSEIFDDQFSVERPDGSNFTLKIRSTKLEDSAMYFCASSDRQGLSGANVLTFGAGSRLTVL.